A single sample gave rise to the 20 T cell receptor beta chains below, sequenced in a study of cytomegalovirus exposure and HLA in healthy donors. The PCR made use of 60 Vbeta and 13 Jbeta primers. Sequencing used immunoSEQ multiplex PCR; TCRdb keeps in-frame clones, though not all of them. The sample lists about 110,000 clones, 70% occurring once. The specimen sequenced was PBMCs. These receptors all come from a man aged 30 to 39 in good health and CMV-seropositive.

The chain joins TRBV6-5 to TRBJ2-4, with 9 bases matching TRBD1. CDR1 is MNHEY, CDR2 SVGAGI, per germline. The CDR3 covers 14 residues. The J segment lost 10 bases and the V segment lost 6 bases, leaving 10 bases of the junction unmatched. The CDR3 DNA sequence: TGTGCCAGCAGGCGACAGGGGGGAGGTTGGATTCAGTACTTC. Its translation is CASRRQGGGWIQYF.

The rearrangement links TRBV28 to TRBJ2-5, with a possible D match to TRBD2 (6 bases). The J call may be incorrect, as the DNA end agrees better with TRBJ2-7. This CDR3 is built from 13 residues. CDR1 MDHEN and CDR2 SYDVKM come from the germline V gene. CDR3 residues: CASRRGSSYEQYF. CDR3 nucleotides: TGTGCCAGCCGGCGGGGCAGCTCCTACGAGCAGTACTTC.

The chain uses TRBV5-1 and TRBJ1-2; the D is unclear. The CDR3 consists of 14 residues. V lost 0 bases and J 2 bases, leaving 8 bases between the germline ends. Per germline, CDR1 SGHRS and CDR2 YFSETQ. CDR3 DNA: TGCGCCAGCAGCTTGGATACGGTGAACTATGGCTACACCTTC. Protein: CASSLDTVNYGYTF.

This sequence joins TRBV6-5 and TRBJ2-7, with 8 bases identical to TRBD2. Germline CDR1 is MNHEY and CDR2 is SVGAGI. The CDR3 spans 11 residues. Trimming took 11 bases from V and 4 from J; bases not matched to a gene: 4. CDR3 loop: CAAQRGYEQYF. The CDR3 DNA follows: TGTGCCGCCCAGCGGGGGTACGAGCAGTACTTC.

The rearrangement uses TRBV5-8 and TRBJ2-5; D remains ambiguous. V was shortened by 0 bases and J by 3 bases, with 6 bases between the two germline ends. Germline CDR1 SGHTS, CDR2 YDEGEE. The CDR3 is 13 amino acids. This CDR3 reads CASSLGAKETQYF. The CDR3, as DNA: TGTGCCAGCAGCTTGGGGGCCAAAGAGACCCAGTACTTC.

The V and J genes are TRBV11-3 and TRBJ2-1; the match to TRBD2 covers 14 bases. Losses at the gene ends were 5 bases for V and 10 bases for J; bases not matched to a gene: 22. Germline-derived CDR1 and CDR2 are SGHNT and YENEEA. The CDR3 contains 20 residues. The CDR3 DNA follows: TGTGCCAGCAGCCCCCCGGGAGGGTGGGGGGGGACTAGCGGGAGTATCGAGCAGTTCTTC. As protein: CASSPPGGWGGTSGSIEQFF. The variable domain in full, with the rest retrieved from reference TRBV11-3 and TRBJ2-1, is EAGVVQSPRYKIIEKKQPVAFWCNPISGHNTLYWYLQNLGQGPELLIRYENEEAVDDSQLPKDRFSAERLKGVDSTLKIQPAELGDSAVYLCASSPPGGWGGTSGSIEQFFGPGTRLTVL.

CDR3 region: CASSLEAGNTGELFF. CDR3 bases: TGTGCCAGCAGCTTAGAAGCGGGGAACACCGGGGAGCTGTTTTTT. This rearrangement joins TRBV11-2 to TRBJ2-2; D is perhaps TRBD2 (6 bases). V lost 0 bases to trimming and J lost 1 base, with 6 bases between them. Germline V gives CDR1 SGHAT, CDR2 FQNNGV. The CDR3 sequence is 15 residues long. Complete variable domain (other parts from reference TRBV11-2 and TRBJ2-2): EAGVAQSPRYKIIEKRQSVAFWCNPISGHATLYWYQQILGQGPKLLIQFQNNGVVDDSQLPKDRFSAERLKGVDSTLKIQPAKLEDSAVYLCASSLEAGNTGELFFGEGSRLTVL.

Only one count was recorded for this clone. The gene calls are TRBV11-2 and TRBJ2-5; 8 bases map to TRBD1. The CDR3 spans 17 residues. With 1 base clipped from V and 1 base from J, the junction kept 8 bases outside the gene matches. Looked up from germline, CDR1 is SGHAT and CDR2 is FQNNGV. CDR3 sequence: CASSLGTGGILQETQYF. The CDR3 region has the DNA TGTGCCAGCAGCTTAGGTACAGGGGGAATCCTCCAAGAGACCCAGTACTTC.

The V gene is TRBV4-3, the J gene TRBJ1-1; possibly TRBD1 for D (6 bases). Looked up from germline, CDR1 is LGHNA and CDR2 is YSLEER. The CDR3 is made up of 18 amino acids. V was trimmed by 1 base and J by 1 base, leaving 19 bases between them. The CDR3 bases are TGCGCCAGCAGCCAAGCCCATTTTACCGGGACACCGAACACTGAAGCTTTCTTT. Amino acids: CASSQAHFTGTPNTEAFF.

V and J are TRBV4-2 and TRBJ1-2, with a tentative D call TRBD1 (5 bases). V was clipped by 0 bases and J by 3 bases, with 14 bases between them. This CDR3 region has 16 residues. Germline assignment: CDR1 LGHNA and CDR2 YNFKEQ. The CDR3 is CASSQEEVTGYYGYTF. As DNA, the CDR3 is TGTGCCAGCAGCCAAGAAGAGGTAACAGGCTACTATGGCTACACCTTC.

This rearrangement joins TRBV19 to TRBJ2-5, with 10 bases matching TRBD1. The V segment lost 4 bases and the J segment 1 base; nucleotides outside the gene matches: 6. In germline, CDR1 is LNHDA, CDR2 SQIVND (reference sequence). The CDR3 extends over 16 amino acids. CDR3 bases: TGTGCCAGTAGTACCGGGACAGGGGCCATCCAAGAGACCCAGTACTTC. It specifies CASSTGTGAIQETQYF.

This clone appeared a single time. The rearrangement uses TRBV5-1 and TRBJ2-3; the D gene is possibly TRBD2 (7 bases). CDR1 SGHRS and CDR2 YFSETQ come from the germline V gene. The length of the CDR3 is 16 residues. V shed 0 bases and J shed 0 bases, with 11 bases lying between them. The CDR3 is CASSLGGGPSTDTQYF. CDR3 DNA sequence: TGCGCCAGCAGCTTGGGGGGGGGCCCGAGCACAGATACGCAGTATTTT.

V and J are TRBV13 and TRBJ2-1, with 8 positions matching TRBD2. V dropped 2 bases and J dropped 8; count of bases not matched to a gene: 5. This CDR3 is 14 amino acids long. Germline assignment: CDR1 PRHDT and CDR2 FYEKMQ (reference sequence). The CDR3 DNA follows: TGTGCCAGCAGCTTATCCGCGGGAGGTTATGAGCAGTTCTTC. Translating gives CASSLSAGGYEQFF.

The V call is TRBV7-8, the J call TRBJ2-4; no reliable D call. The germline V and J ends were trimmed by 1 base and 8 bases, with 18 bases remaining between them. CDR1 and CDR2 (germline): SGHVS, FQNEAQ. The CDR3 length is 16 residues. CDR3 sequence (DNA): TGTGCCAGCAGCTTAGTCCGCGGCCTCAATACTGACATTCAGTACTTC. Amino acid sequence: CASSLVRGLNTDIQYF. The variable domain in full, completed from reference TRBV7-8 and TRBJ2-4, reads GAGVSQSPRYKVAKRGQDVALRCDPISGHVSLFWYQQALGQGPEFLTYFQNEAQLDKSGLPSDRFFAERPEGSVSTLKIQRTQQEDSAVYLCASSLVRGLNTDIQYFGAGTRLSVL.

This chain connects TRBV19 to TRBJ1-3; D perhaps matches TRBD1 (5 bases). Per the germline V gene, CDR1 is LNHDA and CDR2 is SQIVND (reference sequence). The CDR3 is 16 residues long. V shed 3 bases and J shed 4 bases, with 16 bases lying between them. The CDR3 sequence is CASSIGGRWGGNTIYF. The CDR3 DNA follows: TGTGCCAGTAGTATCGGTGGCAGGTGGGGCGGAAACACCATATATTTT.

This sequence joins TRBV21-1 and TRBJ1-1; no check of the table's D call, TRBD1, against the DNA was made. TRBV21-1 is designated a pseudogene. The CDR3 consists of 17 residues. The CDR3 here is CASRGSVSGGGFTEAFF. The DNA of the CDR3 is TGTGCCAGCAGGGGTTCTGTATCAGGGGGCGGTTTCACTGAAGCTTTCTTT.

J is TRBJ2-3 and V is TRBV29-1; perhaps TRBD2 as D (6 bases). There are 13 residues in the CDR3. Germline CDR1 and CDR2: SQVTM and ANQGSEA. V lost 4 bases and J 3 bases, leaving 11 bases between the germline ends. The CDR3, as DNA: TGCAGCGTTGCCGGGAGAGGGACAGATACGCAGTATTTT. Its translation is CSVAGRGTDTQYF.

CDR3 bases: TGTGCCAGCTCACCGGGGGGAAGCAATCAGCCCCAGCATTTT. This gives the protein CASSPGGSNQPQHF. The genes are TRBV18 and TRBJ1-5; D perhaps matches TRBD1 (5 bases). Trimming cost V 3 bases and J 1 base, with 7 bases left between them. The CDR3 length is 14 residues. From germline, CDR1 is KGHSH and CDR2 LQKENI.

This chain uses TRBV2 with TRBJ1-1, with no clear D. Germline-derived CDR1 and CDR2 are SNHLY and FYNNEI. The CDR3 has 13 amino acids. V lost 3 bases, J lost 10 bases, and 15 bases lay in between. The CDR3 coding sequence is TGTGCCAGCAGTGATACCCCACAAGTCCCAGCTTTCTTT. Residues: CASSDTPQVPAFF.

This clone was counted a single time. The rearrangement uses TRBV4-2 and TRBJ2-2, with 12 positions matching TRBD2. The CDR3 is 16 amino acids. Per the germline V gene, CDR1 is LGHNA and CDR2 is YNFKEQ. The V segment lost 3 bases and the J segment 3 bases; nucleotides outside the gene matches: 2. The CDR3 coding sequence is TGTGCCAGCAGCCAGGGGACTAGCGGGTACACCGGGGAGCTGTTTTTT. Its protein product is CASSQGTSGYTGELFF.